This T cell receptor beta chain was sequenced in a study of blood T cells in healthy people across ages. Study findings and constraints: More naive CD4+ cells and higher diversity were found in long-lived than in aged donors.

This CDR3 region has 15 residues. V gave up 11 bases and J gave up 4 bases, with 22 bases separating them. With a J-beta primer mix and a sample-barcoded 5' primer, a second PCR ran 7 to 11 cycles. One entry per CDR3 protein results from TCRdb running MiXCR on the 5' RACE reads. The sample has about 1.1 million distinct CDR3 sequences, more than 30% seen once. A word on this clonotype: The antigen remains undetermined.

This sequence originates from a man between 18 and 29 years old in good health. What was sequenced was blood. The rearrangement uses TRBV12-3 or TRBV12-4 and TRBJ2-3; D may be TRBD1 or TRBD2 (6 bases each). The CDR3 loop reads CAGTQLGGSADTQYF. CDR3 nucleotides: TGTGCCGGCACACAACTAGGGGGGAGTGCAGATACGCAGTATTTT.